One and the same sample provided the 18 T cell receptor beta chains below, sequenced in a study of shared clonotypes between healthy human individuals. Sequenced by immunoSEQ multiplex PCR; TCRdb stores in-frame clones only, minus some. The data contain roughly 550,000 clones, around 95% of them singletons. Naivety among CD8 cells was defined by CD45RO negativity and positive CCR7 selection, thereby excluding terminally differentiated effector memory CD45RA+ cells. Input material: naive CD8+ T cells sorted from blood. The receptors originated from a woman aged 25-40 years in good health.

This chain uses TRBV7-9 with TRBJ2-7, with a weak D call TRBD1 (5 bases). V was trimmed by 3 bases and J by 4 bases, leaving 10 bases between them. CDR1 and CDR2 (germline): SEHNR, FQNEAQ (reference sequence). CDR3 size: 13 residues. CDR3 bases: TGTGCCAGCAGCTTGACAGATACATACGAGCAGTACTTC. This gives the protein CASSLTDTYEQYF.

The chain links TRBV5-6 to TRBJ2-7; no clear D gene. The V end was cut by 4 bases, the J end by 0 bases, with 11 bases between. There are 14 residues in the CDR3. Germline-derived CDR1 and CDR2 are SGHDT and YYEEEE. CDR3 sequence (DNA): TGTGCCAGCAGCCCTGGCGGAAACTCCTACGAGCAGTACTTC. Encoded protein: CASSPGGNSYEQYF. The full variable domain, in which reference TRBV5-6 and TRBJ2-7 provide the parts outside the CDR3, is DAGVTQSPTHLIKTRGQQVTLRCSPKSGHDTVSWYQQALGQGPQFIFQYYEEEERQRGNFPDRFSGHQFPNYSSELNVNALLLGDSALYLCASSPGGNSYEQYFGPGTRLTVT.

The chain uses TRBV2 and TRBJ1-3; D is perhaps TRBD1 (6 bases). Looked up from germline, CDR1 is SNHLY and CDR2 is FYNNEI. This CDR3 has 15 residues. The germline V and J ends were trimmed by 6 bases and 0 bases, with 12 bases remaining between them. CDR3 DNA: TGTGCCAGCAGCGAGGGACAATACTCTGGAAACACCATATATTTT. It encodes CASSEGQYSGNTIYF.

This chain links TRBV15 with TRBJ1-2, with D unresolved. V lost 1 base and J lost 2, with 8 bases in between. The CDR3 runs to 14 residues. Germline CDR1 LNHNV, CDR2 YYDKDF (reference sequence). The CDR3 nucleotides read TGTGCCACCAGCAGAGTAGCGGAAAACTATGGCTACACCTTC. Encoded protein: CATSRVAENYGYTF.

In DNA, the CDR3 is TGTGCCAGCAGCTTAGGACAGGGACCCTACGAGCAGTACTTC. Translated: CASSLGQGPYEQYF. V gene TRBV13 combines with J gene TRBJ2-7, with D possibly matching TRBD1 (6 bases). Trimming took 0 bases from V and 2 from J, leaving 8 bases between them. The CDR3 has 14 residues. Germline V lookup: CDR1 PRHDT, CDR2 FYEKMQ (reference sequence).

The chain combines TRBV6-1 with TRBJ1-1; D gene uncertain. Germline-derived CDR1 and CDR2 are MNHNS and SASEGT. The CDR3 runs 17 residues. Trimming took 2 bases from V and 0 from J, leaving 16 bases between them. The CDR3 is CASSESRGGIMNTEAFF. CDR3 nucleotides: TGTGCCAGCAGTGAAAGCCGCGGCGGCATAATGAACACTGAAGCTTTCTTT.

The V gene is TRBV6-5, the J gene TRBJ1-1; TRBD1 is a possible D gene (5 bases). There are 13 residues in the CDR3. With 10 bases removed from V and 3 bases from J, the gap between germline ends came to 15 bases. Germline CDR1 reads MNHEY; CDR2 reads SVGAGI. This chain's CDR3 is CATSTPGDTEAFF. The CDR3 DNA reads TGTGCCACCTCGACGCCGGGGGACACTGAAGCTTTCTTT.

The chain couples TRBV27 to TRBJ1-1; D unresolved. Between the trimmed V and J ends, which lost 3 bases and 8 bases, there was a span of 13 bases. Germline-derived CDR1 and CDR2 are MNHEY and SMNVEV (reference sequence). This CDR3 spans 13 amino acids. The CDR3: CASSLAGNAEAFF. The CDR3 coding sequence is TGTGCCAGCAGTTTGGCGGGGAATGCCGAAGCTTTCTTT.

This sequence joins TRBV30 and TRBJ1-1, with D perhaps matching TRBD1 (6 bases). The CDR3 has 14 amino acids. Trimming cost V 3 bases and J 0 bases, with 11 bases left between them. Germline CDR1 reads GTSNPN; CDR2 reads SVGIG (reference sequence). CDR3 DNA sequence: TGTGCCTGGAGCGGATACAGGGTGAACACTGAAGCTTTCTTT. Translated: CAWSGYRVNTEAFF.

The chain links TRBV2 to TRBJ1-1; 7 positions agree with TRBD1. The CDR3 is 14 amino acids. V lost 5 bases and J lost 0; bases outside the gene matches: 3. Per the germline V gene, CDR1 is SNHLY and CDR2 is FYNNEI. The CDR3 is CASSTGTVNTEAFF. The CDR3 DNA sequence: TGTGCCAGCAGTACCGGGACAGTGAACACTGAAGCTTTCTTT.

The V gene is TRBV7-8, the J gene TRBJ2-7; TRBD1 matches at 7 bases. The CDR3 loop spans 19 amino acids. V lost 7 bases and J lost 3; bases outside the gene matches: 24. In germline, CDR1 is SGHVS, CDR2 FQNEAQ. In DNA, the CDR3 is TGTGCCAGCACCCATCATAGGGACAGTCACCCACCCCCTCTCTACGAGCAGTACTTC. This sequence encodes CASTHHRDSHPPPLYEQYF.

The chain carries TRBV27 and TRBJ1-5; D may be TRBD1 (6 bases). Trimming cost V 2 bases and J 0 bases, with 17 bases left between them. Germline values: CDR1 MNHEY, CDR2 SMNVEV (reference sequence). The CDR3 spans 18 residues. CDR3 sequence reads: CASSLDGTTSISNQPQHF. CDR3 coding DNA: TGTGCCAGCAGTTTAGATGGGACAACCTCGATTAGCAATCAGCCCCAGCATTTT.

The chain links TRBV21-1 to TRBJ1-4; TRBD1, the table's D call, lacks a check against the DNA. TRBV21-1 is marked as a pseudogene. The CDR3 runs to 17 residues. The CDR3 DNA follows: TGTGCCAGCAGCAAAGAGAGCAGGGGGGCGACTAATGAAAAACTGTTTTTT. Translation: CASSKESRGATNEKLFF.

The chain recombines TRBV28 with TRBJ2-7; D perhaps matches TRBD1 (5 bases). CDR1 MDHEN and CDR2 SYDVKM come from the germline V gene. The ends were cut back, 4 bases at V and 9 bases at J, with 10 bases in the middle. The CDR3 has 11 residues. The CDR3 here is CASSSWQGQYF. CDR3 bases: TGTGCCAGCAGTTCTTGGCAGGGGCAGTACTTC.

This chain connects TRBV13 to TRBJ2-7, with a possible D match to TRBD2 (7 bases). Trimming shortened V by 4 bases and J by 0 bases, and 13 bases separated the two germline ends. CDR1 and CDR2 from the germline V gene are PRHDT and FYEKMQ (reference sequence). CDR3 size: 15 residues. The CDR3 sequence: CASSSGGPSSYEQYF. The CDR3 DNA reads as TGTGCCAGCAGCTCCGGGGGGCCGAGCTCCTACGAGCAGTACTTC.

V is TRBV7-3 and J is TRBJ2-1, with 10 nucleotides matching TRBD2. Trimming at V came to 5 bases and at J to 1 base, leaving 5 bases not matched to a gene. Germline V gene lookup returns CDR1 SGHTA and CDR2 FQGTGA. The CDR3 spans 16 residues. The CDR3 bases are TGTGCCAGCAGCCCCATAGCGGGAGGTTCCTACAATGAGCAGTTCTTC. Protein product: CASSPIAGGSYNEQFF. Full variable domain (outside the CDR3, taken from reference TRBV7-3 and TRBJ2-1): GAGVSQTPSNKVTEKGKYVELRCDPISGHTALYWYRQSLGQGPEFLIYFQGTGAADDSGLPNDRFFAVRPEGSVSTLKIQRTERGDSAVYLCASSPIAGGSYNEQFFGPGTRLTVL.

The rearrangement uses TRBV7-9 and TRBJ2-5; D unclear. The CDR3 covers 13 residues. CDR1 SEHNR and CDR2 FQNEAQ come from the germline V gene (reference sequence). Trimming stripped 5 bases from V and 2 bases from J, with 9 bases between. This CDR3 reads CASSVQIQETQYF. DNA for the CDR3: TGTGCCAGCAGCGTACAGATACAAGAGACCCAGTACTTC. The variable domain in full, completed from reference TRBV7-9 and TRBJ2-5, reads DTGVSQNPRHKITKRGQNVTFRCDPISEHNRLYWYRQTLGQGPEFLTYFQNEAQLEKSRLLSDRFSAERPKGSFSTLEIQRTEQGDSAMYLCASSVQIQETQYFGPGTRLLVL.

As for this clone: The sample has other DNA sequences that encode this CDR3 too. V and J are TRBV27 and TRBJ2-2, with TRBD1 matching 7 bases. The V segment lost 5 bases and the J segment 6 bases; nucleotides outside the gene matches: 9. There are 15 residues in the CDR3. Germline values: CDR1 MNHEY, CDR2 SMNVEV (reference sequence). CDR3 in amino acids: CASSLGTGVAGELFF. In DNA, the CDR3 is TGTGCCAGCAGTCTAGGTACAGGGGTTGCCGGGGAGCTGTTTTTT.